These 10 T cell receptor beta chains came from one sample sequenced in a study of T cell responses to AZD1222 COVID-19 vaccine. The table came from immunoSEQ multiplex PCR; TCRdb's copy has only in-frame clones and leaves some out. The sample carries some 120,000 clones, approximately 85% recorded once. Here the sequenced sample was peripheral blood, taken on day 0 of MenACWY control vaccination. The receptors here all came from an adult in good health.

The rearrangement links TRBV29-1 to TRBJ1-4, with D hard to call. This CDR3 is 12 amino acids long. Per the germline V gene, CDR1 is SQVTM and CDR2 is ANQGSEA. CDR3 in DNA: TGCTCCACGGAAACAACTAATGAAAAACTGTTTTTT. This codes for CSTETTNEKLFF.

The chain carries TRBV6-1 and TRBJ2-7, with no clear D. The CDR3 length is 11 residues. Trimming stripped 2 bases from V and 7 bases from J, with 6 bases between. CDR1 and CDR2 from the germline V gene are MNHNS and SASEGT. CDR3 coding DNA: TGTGCCAGCAGTGAAATGAGGGAGCAGTACTTC. It is translated as CASSEMREQYF.

CDR3 sequence reads: CASSEEATAYYGYTF. In DNA form, the CDR3 reads TGTGCCAGCAGTGAAGAGGCGACAGCCTACTATGGCTACACCTTC. V gene TRBV6-1 combines with J gene TRBJ1-2, with D maybe TRBD1 (5 bases). The CDR3 has 15 residues. Germline lookup yields CDR1 MNHNS and CDR2 SASEGT. Between the trimmed V and J ends, which lost 1 base and 3 bases, there was a span of 12 bases.

This sequence joins TRBV7-2 and TRBJ2-3, with 8 bases aligning to TRBD2. CDR1 and CDR2 (germline): SGHTA, FQGNSA. The CDR3 is 16 amino acids. Trimming took 3 bases from V and 4 from J; bases not matched to a gene: 9. In nucleotides, the CDR3 is TGTGCCAGCAGCTTGGCGGGCGGGGGGTATGCAGATACGCAGTATTTT. Residues: CASSLAGGGYADTQYF.

V usage is TRBV4-2 and J usage is TRBJ1-1; D call uncertain. V was shortened by 5 bases and J by 11 bases, with 12 bases between the two germline ends. The CDR3 is 11 amino acids. Germline CDR1 and CDR2: LGHNA and YNFKEQ. The CDR3: CASSSGIRAFF. The CDR3 nucleotides are TGTGCCAGCAGCTCCGGGATTCGGGCTTTCTTT.

This chain uses TRBV14 with TRBJ1-3; D not resolved. Germline CDR1 and CDR2: SGHDN and FVKESK. The CDR3 runs 13 residues. Trimming left V 5 bases short and J 2 bases short, with 7 bases between. The CDR3 sequence: CASSEGTGNTIYF. CDR3 DNA: TGTGCCAGCAGCGAGGGTACTGGAAACACCATATATTTT.

The J gene is TRBJ2-1, the V gene TRBV4-1; 7 bases line up with TRBD1. The CDR3 contains 16 residues. The V gene end was trimmed by 0 bases and the J gene end by 4 bases; junction bases not matched to a gene: 6. Germline CDR1 is MGHRA and CDR2 is YSYEKL. As DNA, the CDR3 is TGCGCCAGCAGCCAAGATTCCGGGACAGAGTACAATGAGCAGTTCTTC. Translating gives CASSQDSGTEYNEQFF.

The V call is TRBV19, the J call TRBJ2-7; D is possibly TRBD1 or TRBD2 (5 bases each). This CDR3 has 14 residues. V lost 3 bases and J 4 bases, leaving 13 bases between the germline ends. Germline CDR1 LNHDA, CDR2 SQIVND (reference sequence). CDR3 sequence reads: CASSIRGVEYEQYF. CDR3 nucleotide sequence: TGTGCCAGTAGTATTAGAGGGGTAGAGTACGAGCAGTACTTC.

The chain has TRBV25-1 and TRBJ2-1, with TRBD2 matching over 10 bases. CDR1 is MGHDK and CDR2 is SYGVNS in the germline V gene. After removal of 4 bases from V and 5 bases from J, the junction contained 5 bases not matched to a gene. This CDR3 region has 15 residues. CDR3 region: CASSVLAGVDNEQFF. The CDR3 DNA is TGTGCCAGCAGTGTCCTAGCGGGGGTAGACAATGAGCAGTTCTTC.

V gene TRBV19 combines with J gene TRBJ1-5; TRBD1 matches at 8 bases. CDR3 length: 15 residues. With V trimmed by 3 bases and J by 1 base, 2 bases remained unmatched. The germline V gene has CDR1 LNHDA and CDR2 SQIVND (reference sequence). CDR3 DNA: TGTGCCAGTAGTATGCAGGGGGCGAGCAATCAGCCCCAGCATTTT. Translated, it gives CASSMQGASNQPQHF.